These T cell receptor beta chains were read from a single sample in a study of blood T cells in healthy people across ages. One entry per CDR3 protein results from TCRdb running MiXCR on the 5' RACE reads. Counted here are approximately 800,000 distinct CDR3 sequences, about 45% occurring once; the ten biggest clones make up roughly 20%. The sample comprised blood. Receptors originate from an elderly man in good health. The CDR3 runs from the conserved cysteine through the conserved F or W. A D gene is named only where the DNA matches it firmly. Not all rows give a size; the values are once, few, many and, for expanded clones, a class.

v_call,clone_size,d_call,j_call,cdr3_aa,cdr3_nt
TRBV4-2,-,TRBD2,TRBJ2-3,CASSQDPAGGWTDTQYF,TGTGCCAGCAGCCAAGATCCAGCGGGAGGTTGGACAGATACGCAGTATTTT
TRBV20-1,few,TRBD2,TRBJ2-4,CSATTSGTRHTKNIQYF,TGCAGTGCCACTACTAGCGGGACTCGCCACACCAAAAACATTCAGTACTTC
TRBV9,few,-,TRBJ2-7,CASSVGAAELYEQYF,TGTGCCAGCAGCGTAGGGGCGGCGGAGCTCTACGAGCAGTACTTC
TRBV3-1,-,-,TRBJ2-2,CASSQDGPMFF,TGTGCCAGCAGCCAAGATGGCCCGATGTTTTTT
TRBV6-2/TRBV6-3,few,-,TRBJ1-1,CASSYGRGTEAFF,TGTGCCAGCAGTTACGGCAGGGGCACTGAAGCTTTCTTT
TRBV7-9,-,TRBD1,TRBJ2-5,CASSSRQGETQYF,TGTGCCAGCAGCTCCAGACAGGGAGAGACCCAGTACTTC
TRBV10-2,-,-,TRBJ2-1,CASRDGTPRNEQFF,TGCGCCAGCAGGGACGGGACTCCCCGCAATGAGCAGTTCTTC
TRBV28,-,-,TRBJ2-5,CASSLAGHHERTRLRETQYF,TGTGCCAGCAGTTTGGCTGGCCATCACGAGCGGACAAGGCTGAGGGAGACCCAGTACTTC
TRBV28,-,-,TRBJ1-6,CASTEGTENSPLHF,TGTGCCAGCACCGAAGGGACGGAGAATTCACCCCTCCACTTT
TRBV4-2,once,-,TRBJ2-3,CASSQDEGAGTDTQYF,TGTGCCAGCAGCCAAGATGAAGGGGCGGGGACAGATACGCAGTATTTT
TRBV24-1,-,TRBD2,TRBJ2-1,CATSVPASGRNDEQFF,TGTGCCACCAGTGTCCCGGCTAGCGGGAGGAATGATGAGCAGTTCTTC
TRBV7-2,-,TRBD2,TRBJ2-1,CASRFSGSDEQFF,TGTGCCAGCAGGTTTAGCGGGAGTGATGAGCAGTTCTTC
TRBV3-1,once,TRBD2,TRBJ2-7,CASSWGGTNSYEQYF,TGTGCCAGCAGCTGGGGGGGGACCAACTCCTACGAGCAGTACTTC
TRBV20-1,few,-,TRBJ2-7,CSALNLLYSYEQYF,TGCAGTGCTTTGAACTTACTTTACTCCTACGAGCAGTACTTC
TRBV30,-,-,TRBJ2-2,CAWSVARNTGELFF,TGTGCCTGGAGTGTCGCCAGGAACACCGGGGAGCTGTTTTTT
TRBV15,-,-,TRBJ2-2,CATSARGLGTGELFF,TGTGCCACCAGCGCCAGGGGCTTGGGCACCGGGGAGCTGTTTTTT
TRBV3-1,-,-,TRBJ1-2,CASSQGPRGGYGYTF,TGTGCCAGCAGCCAAGGGCCCAGGGGTGGCTATGGCTACACCTTC
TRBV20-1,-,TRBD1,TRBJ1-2,CSALSRQGRYGYTF,TGCAGTGCTCTCAGCAGACAGGGGCGGTATGGCTACACCTTC
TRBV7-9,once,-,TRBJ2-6,CASSLAVGRRRPGANVLTF,TGTGCCAGCAGCTTAGCGGTTGGCAGAAGGAGACCCGGGGCCAACGTCCTGACTTTC
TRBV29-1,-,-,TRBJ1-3,CSVRGGLGLNSGNTIYF,TGCAGCGTGAGAGGGGGGCTAGGGCTTAACTCTGGAAACACCATATATTTT
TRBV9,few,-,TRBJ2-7,CASSPRGGPVDEQYF,TGTGCCAGCAGCCCCCGAGGGGGTCCTGTCGACGAGCAGTACTTC
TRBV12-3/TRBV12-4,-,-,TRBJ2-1,CASSLFQDNEQFF,TGTGCCAGCAGTTTATTTCAGGACAATGAGCAGTTCTTC
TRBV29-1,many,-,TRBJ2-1,CSAAGTGTGEQFF,TGCAGCGCCGCTGGGACCGGGACGGGGGAGCAGTTCTTC
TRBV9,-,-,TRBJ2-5,CASSPWDPGETQYF,TGTGCCAGCAGCCCCTGGGACCCAGGAGAGACCCAGTACTTC